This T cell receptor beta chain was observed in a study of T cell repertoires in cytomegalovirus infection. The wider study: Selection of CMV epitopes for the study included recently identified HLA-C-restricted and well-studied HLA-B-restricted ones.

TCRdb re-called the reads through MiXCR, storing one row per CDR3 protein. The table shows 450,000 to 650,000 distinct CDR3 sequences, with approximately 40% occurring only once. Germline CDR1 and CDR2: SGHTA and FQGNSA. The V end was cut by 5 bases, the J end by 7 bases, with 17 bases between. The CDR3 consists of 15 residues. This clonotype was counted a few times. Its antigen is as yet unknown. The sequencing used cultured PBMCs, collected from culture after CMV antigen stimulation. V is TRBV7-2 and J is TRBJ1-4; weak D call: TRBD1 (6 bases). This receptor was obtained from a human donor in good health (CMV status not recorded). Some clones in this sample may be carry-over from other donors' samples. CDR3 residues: CASSPARTGSEKLFF. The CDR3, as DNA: TGTGCCAGCAGCCCGGCCCGAACAGGGAGTGAAAAACTGTTTTTT.